The 2 T cell receptor beta chains reported below all come from one sample, sequenced in a study of human T cells and chemical hapten exposure. Time point specified: pre-sensitization, week 0. Treatment described: therapeutic diphenylcyclopropenone sensitization with weekly scalp DPC. MiXCR, applied by TCRdb to the RACE reads, yields one record per CDR3 protein. The data show approximately 370,000 distinct CDR3 sequences, around 5% seen once. The sample here was whole blood, taken in connection with sensitization to the hapten diphenylcyclopropenone (DPC). These receptors originate from a woman aged 18 to 35 with alopecia areata. Some clones in this sample may be carry-over from other donors' samples.

This clonotype was seen more than once but under ten times. Germline is not matched at one junction end, which may reflect a read error. The chain uses TRBV6-5 and TRBJ2-5; D is possibly TRBD2 (6 bases). This CDR3 is 15 amino acids long. CDR1 is MNHEY, CDR2 SVGAGI, per germline. CDR3 sequence (DNA): TGTGCCAGCACTTACCAGGAGGGCTCCCAAGAGACCCAGTACTTC. Its translation: CASTYQEGSQETQYF.

This clonotype has only a few counts. The V and J genes are TRBV10-2 and TRBJ2-3; 15 positions match TRBD2. Trimming cost V 6 bases and J 3 bases; bases outside gene matches: 7. The germline gives CDR1 WSHSY, CDR2 SAAADI. The CDR3 loop spans 17 amino acids. The CDR3 sequence is CASSGGLAGGRTDTQYF. In nucleotides, the CDR3 is TGCGCCAGCAGCGGAGGACTAGCGGGGGGGCGTACAGATACGCAGTATTTT.